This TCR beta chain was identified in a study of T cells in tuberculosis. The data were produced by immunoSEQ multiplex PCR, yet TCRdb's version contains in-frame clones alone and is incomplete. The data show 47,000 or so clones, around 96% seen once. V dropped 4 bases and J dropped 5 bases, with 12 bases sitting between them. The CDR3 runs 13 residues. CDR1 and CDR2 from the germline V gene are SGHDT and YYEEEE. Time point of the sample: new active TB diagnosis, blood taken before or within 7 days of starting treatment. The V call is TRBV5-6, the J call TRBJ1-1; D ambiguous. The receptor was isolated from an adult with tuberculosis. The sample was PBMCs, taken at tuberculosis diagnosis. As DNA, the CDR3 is TGTGCCAGCAGCCTTGGCTCGGGGACTGAAGCTTTCTTT. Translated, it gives CASSLGSGTEAFF.